This T cell receptor beta chain was obtained from a study of blood T cell repertoires in COVID-19. Study-level background: The United States, Italy and Spain were the sources of the acute and convalescent COVID-19 samples. The analysed material was cDNA or gDNA that came from T cells, B-cell-depleted T cells, or PBMCs.

CDR3 length: 16 residues. Germline CDR1 SEHNR, CDR2 FQNEAQ (reference sequence). V shed 7 bases, J shed 4 bases, and the junction held 11 bases outside the gene matches. In the original processing: Nucleated cell number was recorded as an estimate derived from reference gene primer amplification. Method: immunoSEQ multiplex PCR; TCRdb's copy keeps in-frame clones and lacks some. V, J and clone size reflect that table, while D and trimming were determined from the DNA. Among some 80,000 clones listed, more than 75% were seen once. V and J are TRBV7-9 and TRBJ2-3; 10 positions match TRBD2. Sequenced sample: peripheral blood. The receptor was derived from a man aged 80 or over with active or convalescent COVID-19. The CDR3 is CASNLRAGGRSDTQYF. CDR3 in DNA: TGTGCCAGCAACCTAAGAGCGGGAGGGCGTTCAGATACGCAGTATTTT.